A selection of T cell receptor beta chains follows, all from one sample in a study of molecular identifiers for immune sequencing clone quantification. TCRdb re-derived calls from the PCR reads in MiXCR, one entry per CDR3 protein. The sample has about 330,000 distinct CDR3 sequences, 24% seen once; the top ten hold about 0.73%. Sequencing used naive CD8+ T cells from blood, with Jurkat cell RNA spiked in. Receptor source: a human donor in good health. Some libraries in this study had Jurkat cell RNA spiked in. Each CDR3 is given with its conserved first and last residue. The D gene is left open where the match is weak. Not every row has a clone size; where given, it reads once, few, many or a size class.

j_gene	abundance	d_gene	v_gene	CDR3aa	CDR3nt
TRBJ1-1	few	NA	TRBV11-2	CASSFEGVGVNTEAFF	TGTGCCAGCAGCTTCGAGGGGGTCGGAGTGAACACTGAAGCTTTCTTT
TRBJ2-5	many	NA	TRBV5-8	CASSLVETQYF	TGTGCCAGCAGCTTAGTAGAGACCCAGTACTTC
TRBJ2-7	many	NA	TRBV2	CARRAGAHEQYF	TGTGCCAGGAGGGCAGGGGCGCACGAGCAGTACTTC
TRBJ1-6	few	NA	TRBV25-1	CASSEWSGNNSPLHF	TGTGCCAGCAGTGAATGGTCGGGGAATAATTCACCCCTCCACTTT
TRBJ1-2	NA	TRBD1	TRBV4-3	CASSPQGQSIYGYTF	TGCGCCAGCAGCCCACAGGGACAGTCAATCTATGGCTACACCTTC
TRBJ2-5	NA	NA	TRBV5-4	CASSLPATQYF	TGTGCCAGCAGCTTGCCTGCGACCCAGTACTTC
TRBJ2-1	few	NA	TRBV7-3	CASSLNGDYNEQFF	TGTGCCAGCAGCTTAAACGGGGACTACAATGAGCAGTTCTTC
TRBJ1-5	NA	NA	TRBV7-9	CASSLGGGPSSQPQHF	TGTGCCAGCAGCTTAGGTGGGGGGCCGAGCAGTCAGCCCCAGCATTTT
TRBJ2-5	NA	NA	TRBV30	CAWRSGLRETQYF	TGTGCCTGGAGATCGGGCCTAAGGGAGACCCAGTACTTC
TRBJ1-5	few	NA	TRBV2	CASSSGSGDQPQHF	TGTGCCAGCAGTTCGGGCAGTGGGGATCAGCCCCAGCATTTT
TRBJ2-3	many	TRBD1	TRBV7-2	CASSLGQGYTDTQYF	TGTGCCAGCAGCTTAGGACAGGGATACACAGATACGCAGTATTTT
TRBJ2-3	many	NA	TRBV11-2	CASTPGRLNTDTQYF	TGTGCCAGCACTCCCGGGCGACTAAACACAGATACGCAGTATTTT
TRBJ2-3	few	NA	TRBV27	CASSFLGPSLQTDTQYF	TGTGCCAGCAGTTTTCTTGGGCCTAGCCTTCAGACAGATACGCAGTATTTT
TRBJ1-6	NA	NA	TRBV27	CASSLLRGLGDSPLHF	TGTGCCAGCAGTTTATTACGAGGGCTTGGGGATTCACCCCTCCACTTT
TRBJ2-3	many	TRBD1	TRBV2	CASSAGGHSTDTQYF	TGTGCCAGCAGTGCAGGGGGACATAGCACAGATACGCAGTATTTT
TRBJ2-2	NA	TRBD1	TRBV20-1	CSARTGTGGSRLDTGELFF	TGCAGTGCTCGGACCGGGACAGGGGGTTCTCGTCTGGACACCGGGGAGCTGTTTTTT
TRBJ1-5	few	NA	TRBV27	CASSLNPWGNQPQHF	TGTGCCAGCAGTTTAAACCCCTGGGGCAATCAGCCCCAGCATTTT
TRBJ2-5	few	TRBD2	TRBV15	CATSWKLAGAQETQYF	TGTGCCACCAGCTGGAAGCTAGCGGGAGCACAAGAGACCCAGTACTTC
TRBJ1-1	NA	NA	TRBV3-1	CASSQSRGARNTEAFF	TGTGCCAGCAGCCAGTCGCGGGGCGCTCGGAACACTGAAGCTTTCTTT
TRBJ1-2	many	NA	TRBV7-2	CASSSPGSPMYYGYTF	TGTGCCAGCAGCTCCCCTGGATCTCCTATGTACTATGGCTACACCTTC
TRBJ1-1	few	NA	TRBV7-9	CASIAGQNMNTEAFF	TGTGCCAGCATCGCGGGCCAAAATATGAACACTGAAGCTTTCTTT
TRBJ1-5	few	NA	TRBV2	CATRETESNQPRHF	TGTGCCACCAGAGAGACAGAGTCAAATCAGCCCCGGCATTTT
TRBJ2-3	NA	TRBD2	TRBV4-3	CASSPGGGSDTQYF	TGCGCCAGCAGCCCGGGAGGGGGATCAGATACGCAGTATTTT
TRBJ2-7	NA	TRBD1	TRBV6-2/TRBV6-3	CASSTDRDDYEQYF	TGTGCCAGCAGTACCGACAGGGACGACTACGAGCAGTACTTC
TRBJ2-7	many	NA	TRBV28	CASSFPGEQYF	TGTGCCAGCAGTTTTCCCGGCGAGCAGTACTTC
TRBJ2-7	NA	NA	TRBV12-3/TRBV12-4	CASSLSYRSYEQYF	TGTGCCAGCAGTTTGTCGTACAGGTCCTACGAGCAGTACTTC
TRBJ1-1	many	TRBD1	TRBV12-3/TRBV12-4	CASSLTGFPFF	TGTGCCAGCAGCTTGACAGGGTTTCCTTTCTTT
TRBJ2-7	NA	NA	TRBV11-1	CASSFRTGSAYEQYF	TGTGCCAGCAGCTTTCGTACAGGGAGCGCATACGAGCAGTACTTC
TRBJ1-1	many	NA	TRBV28	CASSFFLTNTEAFF	TGTGCCAGCAGTTTCTTCTTAACGAACACTGAAGCTTTCTTT
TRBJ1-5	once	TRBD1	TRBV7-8	CASSSDRGYSLIYYNNQPQHF	TGTGCCAGCAGCTCCGACAGGGGCTACAGTCTTATTTATTATAACAATCAACCCCAGCATTTT
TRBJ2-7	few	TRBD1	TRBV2	CASSEAQGTGSSYEQYF	TGTGCCAGCAGTGAAGCGCAAGGGACAGGGTCTTCCTACGAGCAGTACTTC
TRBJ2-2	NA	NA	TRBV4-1	CASGQEFNTGELFF	TGCGCCAGCGGCCAAGAATTTAACACCGGGGAGCTGTTTTTT
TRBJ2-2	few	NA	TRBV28	CASSILHGTGELFF	TGTGCCAGCAGTATCCTCCATGGTACCGGGGAGCTGTTTTTT
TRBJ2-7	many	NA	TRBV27	CASSLSVGNEQYF	TGTGCCAGCAGTTTATCCGTAGGGAACGAGCAGTACTTC
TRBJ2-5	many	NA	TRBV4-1	CASSQEVGSAQETQYF	TGCGCCAGCAGCCAAGAGGTGGGGTCTGCCCAAGAGACCCAGTACTTC
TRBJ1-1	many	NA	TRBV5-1	CASTALTGDTEAFF	TGCGCCAGCACAGCTTTGACCGGCGACACTGAAGCTTTCTTT
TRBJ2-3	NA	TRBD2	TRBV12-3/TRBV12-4	CASRSSSGSSDRF	TGTGCCAGCCGATCCTCTAGCGGGAGTTCTGACCGATTT
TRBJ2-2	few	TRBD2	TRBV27	CASSFNGGAGTGELFF	TGTGCCAGCAGTTTTAACGGGGGGGCTGGTACCGGGGAGCTGTTTTTT